Below are 22 T cell receptor beta chains sequenced from a single sample in a study of T cell responses to AZD1222 COVID-19 vaccine. The protocol was immunoSEQ multiplex PCR, while the TCRdb copy is restricted to in-frame clones and leaves out a portion. Altogether around 100,000 clones are present, more than 70% being singletons, with the ten largest covering 4% to 5%. The sample in question was peripheral blood, obtained on day 0 of MenACWY control vaccination. The receptors derive from an adult in good health.

The chain carries TRBV7-9 and TRBJ1-2; D is undetermined. This CDR3 spans 14 amino acids. V dropped 0 bases and J dropped 4 bases, with 9 bases sitting between them. The germline gives CDR1 SEHNR, CDR2 FQNEAQ (reference sequence). The CDR3 reads CASSLANSPYGYTF. CDR3 DNA: TGTGCCAGCAGCTTAGCGAACAGCCCCTATGGCTACACCTTC.

The chain carries TRBV7-2 and TRBJ1-2; D ambiguous. Deletions cut 4 bases from V and 8 bases from J, with 17 bases between. Germline values: CDR1 SGHTA, CDR2 FQGNSA. The CDR3 runs 14 residues. In DNA, the CDR3 is TGTGCCAGCAGCTCCTCGCCAGGACCCGGGGGCTACACCTTC. Residues: CASSSSPGPGGYTF. The complete variable domain, with remaining parts taken from reference TRBV7-2 and TRBJ1-2, reads GAGVSQSPSNKVTEKGKDVELRCDPISGHTALYWYRQSLGQGLEFLIYFQGNSAPDKSGLPSDRFSAERTGGSVSTLTIQRTQQEDSAVYLCASSSSPGPGGYTFGSGTRLTVV.

J is TRBJ1-3 and V is TRBV9; a possible D gene is TRBD1 (5 bases). Trimming stripped 4 bases from V and 4 bases from J, with 15 bases between. The CDR3 is made up of 15 amino acids. Germline-derived CDR1 and CDR2 are SGDLS and YYNGEE. The CDR3 DNA reads as TGTGCCAGCAGCCCCTTTGGGGGGAGCGGAAACACCATATATTTT. Protein: CASSPFGGSGNTIYF.

This clone appeared once. The chain combines TRBV11-2 with TRBJ1-2; tentative D call: TRBD1 (6 bases). Trimming stripped 5 bases from V and 6 bases from J, with 25 bases between. CDR3 length: 17 amino acids. Germline assignment: CDR1 SGHAT and CDR2 FQNNGV. The CDR3 nucleotides are TGTGCCAGCAGCCCCATTAGGGGTGATGGGGGCAGGGATGGCTACACCTTC. Translation gives CASSPIRGDGGRDGYTF.

This clone showed up just a few times. The CDR3 here is CAISEREMNTEAFF. The DNA of the CDR3 is TGTGCCATCAGTGAGCGGGAGATGAACACTGAAGCTTTCTTT. This chain connects TRBV10-3 to TRBJ1-1; no definite D call. Germline CDR1 ENHRY, CDR2 SYGVKD. The CDR3 has 14 amino acids. The ends were cut back, 2 bases at V and 0 bases at J, with 7 bases in the middle.

The chain joins TRBV24-1 to TRBJ1-1, with D unresolved. Trimming stripped 3 bases from V and 6 bases from J, with 7 bases between. CDR3 length: 12 amino acids. Germline values: CDR1 KGHDR, CDR2 SFDVKD. The CDR3 is CATSDGPAEAFF. CDR3 DNA: TGTGCCACCAGTGATGGGCCAGCTGAAGCTTTCTTT.

The chain has TRBV28 and TRBJ2-7; D unclear. Germline lookup yields CDR1 MDHEN and CDR2 SYDVKM. This CDR3 region has 14 residues. V lost 8 bases and J lost 0, with 14 bases in between. The CDR3 DNA follows: TGTGCCAGCGGTACCTTAGCCCCCTCCTACGAGCAGTACTTC. Protein product: CASGTLAPSYEQYF.

This chain uses TRBV30 with TRBJ1-6; no definite D call. CDR3 length equals 13 residues. Germline CDR1 is GTSNPN and CDR2 is SVGIG (reference sequence). Between the trimmed V and J ends, which lost 0 bases and 7 bases, there was a span of 7 bases. The CDR3 reads CAWSVVGNSPLHF. CDR3 DNA: TGTGCCTGGAGTGTAGTAGGGAATTCACCCCTCCACTTT.

The chain employs TRBV11-3 and TRBJ2-2, with D unresolved. Germline CDR1 reads SGHNT; CDR2 reads YENEEA. V shed 3 bases and J shed 0 bases, with 5 bases lying between them. The CDR3 contains 14 residues. The CDR3 nucleotides are TGTGCCAGCAGCTTCAAGGCGAACACCGGGGAGCTGTTTTTT. Its protein is CASSFKANTGELFF.

The chain couples TRBV19 to TRBJ2-3, with TRBD2 identical over 8 bases. CDR3 length equals 14 residues. Germline values: CDR1 LNHDA, CDR2 SQIVND (reference sequence). J was trimmed by 2 bases and V by 6 bases; bases with no gene match: 4. The CDR3 nucleotides read TGTGCCAGTAGGGAGCGGGGGATCACAGATACGCAGTATTTT. Amino acid sequence: CASRERGITDTQYF.

This chain connects TRBV12-3 or TRBV12-4 to TRBJ1-1; D not resolved. The CDR3 has 13 amino acids. The V end was cut by 5 bases, the J end by 3 bases, with 10 bases between. CDR3 amino acids: CASSPRRDTEAFF. CDR3 sequence (DNA): TGTGCCAGCAGTCCCCGCCGCGACACTGAAGCTTTCTTT.

The chain carries TRBV6-5 and TRBJ1-6; D perhaps matches TRBD1 (6 bases). With 6 bases removed from V and 7 bases from J, the gap between germline ends came to 16 bases. Looked up from germline, CDR1 is MNHEY and CDR2 is SVGAGI. The CDR3 totals 15 residues. The CDR3 nucleotides read TGTGCCAGCAGAGCAACAGGGTTGGGGAATTCACCCCTCCACTTT. Amino acids: CASRATGLGNSPLHF.

The chain couples TRBV28 to TRBJ2-2; 13 bases are a match to TRBD2. The V gene's germline CDR1 is MDHEN and CDR2 SYDVKM. V lost 6 bases to trimming and J lost 7 bases; unmatched junction nucleotides: 5. The CDR3 sequence is 15 residues long. CDR3 in DNA: TGTGCCAGCAGAGGGACTAGCGGGACAATCGGGGAGCTGTTTTTT. Its translation: CASRGTSGTIGELFF.

The chain employs TRBV28 and TRBJ2-3; weak D call: TRBD1 (6 bases). Germline V gene data show CDR1 as MDHEN and CDR2 as SYDVKM. The germline V and J ends were trimmed by 1 base and 4 bases, with 9 bases remaining between them. This CDR3 has 14 amino acids. The CDR3 nucleotides are TGTGCCAGCAGTTTATCACAGGGCCCAGATACGCAGTATTTT. The encoded protein is CASSLSQGPDTQYF.

The chain couples TRBV5-5 to TRBJ1-2, with a weak D call TRBD1 (5 bases). Trimming removed 4 bases at V and 6 bases at J, with 22 bases between. The CDR3 totals 16 residues. Germline V CDR1 and CDR2: SGHKS, YYEKEE (reference sequence). The CDR3 DNA reads as TGTGCCAGCAGCCGACGCCGCGGGGACGACGGGAATGGCTACACCTTC. It yields the protein CASSRRRGDDGNGYTF.

J is TRBJ1-3 and V is TRBV28, with 7 positions matching TRBD1. The CDR3 covers 16 residues. Losses at the gene ends were 6 bases for V and 4 bases for J; bases not matched to a gene: 12. Germline V gene data show CDR1 as MDHEN and CDR2 as SYDVKM. CDR3 residues: CASRPPRGKKGNTIYF. CDR3 in DNA: TGTGCCAGCAGACCGCCCAGGGGGAAGAAAGGAAACACCATATATTTT. The complete variable domain, with remaining parts taken from reference TRBV28 and TRBJ1-3, reads DVKVTQSSRYLVKRTGEKVFLECVQDMDHENMFWYRQDPGLGLRLIYFSYDVKMKEKGDIPEGYSVSREKKERFSLILESASTNQTSMYLCASRPPRGKKGNTIYFGEGSWLTVV.

The genes are TRBV19 and TRBJ1-6; no definite D call. CDR3 size: 17 residues. Germline CDR1 LNHDA, CDR2 SQIVND (reference sequence). V was trimmed by 2 bases and J by 3 bases, leaving 14 bases between them. CDR3: CASSISDGSFYNSPLHF. CDR3 nucleotide sequence: TGTGCCAGTAGTATAAGTGACGGAAGCTTCTATAATTCACCCCTCCACTTT.

This clone is a singleton in its sample. V is TRBV7-2 and J is TRBJ2-1; 9 nucleotides agree with TRBD2. The ends lost 1 base at V and 12 bases at J; junction bases unmatched: 10. Per the germline V gene, CDR1 is SGHTA and CDR2 is FQGNSA. This CDR3 region has 15 residues. CDR3 in DNA: TGTGCCAGCAGCTTAGGTTTAGCGGGAGACTTTGGGCAGTTCTTC. Its protein product is CASSLGLAGDFGQFF.

This clone was found once. V is TRBV11-2 and J is TRBJ2-2; D uncertain. Germline-derived CDR1 and CDR2 are SGHAT and FQNNGV. V was clipped by 4 bases and J by 6 bases, with 12 bases between them. There are 14 residues in the CDR3. The CDR3 region is CASSSPWASGELFF. The CDR3 DNA follows: TGTGCCAGCAGCTCCCCCTGGGCGTCCGGGGAGCTGTTTTTT.

About this clone: The sample holds other DNA sequences that translate to the same CDR3. The V call is TRBV28, the J call TRBJ1-2; TRBD1 aligns across 7 bases. This CDR3 region has 13 residues. CDR1 is MDHEN, CDR2 SYDVKM, per germline. J was trimmed by 4 bases and V by 5 bases; bases with no gene match: 4. In DNA, the CDR3 is TGTGCCAGCAGTCCAGGACAGGTCTATGGCTACACCTTC. It specifies CASSPGQVYGYTF.

The chain employs TRBV4-3 and TRBJ1-4, with 10 bases matching TRBD1. This CDR3 has 18 residues. The V gene's germline CDR1 is LGHNA and CDR2 YSLEER. With 0 bases clipped from V and 1 base from J, the junction kept 5 bases outside the gene matches. CDR3 sequence: CASSQDRDRGLTNEKLFF. CDR3 in DNA: TGCGCCAGCAGCCAAGATCGAGACAGGGGGCTAACTAATGAAAAACTGTTTTTT.

V and J are TRBV7-3 and TRBJ1-5, with D tentatively TRBD1 (5 bases). CDR3 size: 15 residues. In germline, CDR1 is SGHTA, CDR2 FQGTGA. The V and J ends lost 5 bases and 1 base respectively, with 12 bases between them. The chain's CDR3 is CASSNDSMSNQPQHF. The CDR3 nucleotides read TGTGCCAGCAGCAACGACAGTATGAGCAATCAGCCCCAGCATTTT.